Below are 6 T cell receptor beta chains sequenced from a single sample in a study of brain T cells in children with intractable seizures. Time point indicated: blood from clinic visit 5 months post-surgery; TSC patient then seizure free. Some clones are missing from TCRdb's copy, which holds only in-frame ones; the method was immunoSEQ multiplex PCR. The sample holds a few hundred thousand clones, about 94% seen once. The specimen was peripheral blood, collected about 5 months after surgery. These receptors all come from a boy under two years old with tuberous sclerosis and intractable seizures.

The DNA for the CDR3 is TGCGCCAGCAGCTTGGCGGGGACAGGGGCAACTAATGAAAAACTGTTTTTT. Its translation: CASSLAGTGATNEKLFF. The V call is TRBV5-1, the J call TRBJ1-4; 10 bases fit TRBD1. Germline loops: CDR1 SGHRS, CDR2 YFSETQ. V gave up 0 bases and J gave up 0 bases; unmatched junction bases: 2. This CDR3 has 17 residues. The full variable domain, completed using reference TRBV5-1 and TRBJ1-4, is KAGVTQTPRYLIKTRGQQVTLSCSPISGHRSVSWYQQTPGQGLQFLFEYFSETQRNKGNFPGRFSGRQFSNSRSEMNVSTLELGDSALYLCASSLAGTGATNEKLFFGSGTQLSVL.

This clone was seen a single time. This chain joins TRBV6-6 and TRBJ1-5; D uncertain. The CDR3 is made up of 15 amino acids. V was shortened by 6 bases and J by 0 bases, with 12 bases between the two germline ends. Germline CDR1 MNHNY, CDR2 SVGAGI (reference sequence). CDR3 amino acids: CASSLRPASNQPQHF. DNA of the CDR3: TGTGCCAGCAGCCTCAGACCAGCTAGCAATCAGCCCCAGCATTTT.

The rearrangement links TRBV25-1 to TRBJ2-7, with 8 bases lining up with TRBD1. The CDR3 runs 14 residues. Germline values: CDR1 MGHDK, CDR2 SYGVNS. Unmatched junction bases numbered 8, after V lost 6 bases and J lost 4 bases. CDR3 DNA: TGTGCCAGCAGGAGGACAGGGATGCCATACGAGCAGTACTTC. Amino acids: CASRRTGMPYEQYF.

The rearrangement links TRBV10-1 to TRBJ1-6; D uncertain. The CDR3 runs to 13 residues. Trimming shortened V by 7 bases and J by 7 bases, and 11 bases separated the two germline ends. Germline-derived CDR1 and CDR2 are WNHNN and SYGVQD (reference sequence). The CDR3 protein is CASITGSNSPLHF. In DNA form, the CDR3 reads TGCGCCAGCATTACCGGGTCAAATTCACCCCTCCACTTT.

V is TRBV7-9 and J is TRBJ2-7, with TRBD2 as a possible D gene (5 bases). V lost 1 base to trimming and J lost 0 bases, with 10 bases between them. Germline CDR1 SEHNR, CDR2 FQNEAQ (reference sequence). The CDR3 totals 15 residues. The CDR3 reads CASSLVARDSYEQYF. The CDR3, as DNA: TGTGCCAGCAGCTTAGTTGCACGGGACTCCTACGAGCAGTACTTC. Combining the CDR3 with reference TRBV7-9 and TRBJ2-7 gives the whole variable domain DTGVSQNPRHKITKRGQNVTFRCDPISEHNRLYWYRQTLGQGPEFLTYFQNEAQLEKSRLLSDRFSAERPKGSFSTLEIQRTEQGDSAMYLCASSLVARDSYEQYFGPGTRLTVT.

The chain carries TRBV28 and TRBJ2-7; D remains ambiguous. The V end was cut by 3 bases, the J end by 7 bases, with 16 bases between. Germline CDR1 and CDR2: MDHEN and SYDVKM. The CDR3 is 14 residues long. The CDR3 sequence is CASSFQQSAWEQYF. As DNA, the CDR3 is TGTGCCAGCAGTTTCCAGCAGTCAGCTTGGGAGCAGTACTTC.